This TCR beta chain was identified during a study of shared clonotypes between healthy human individuals. Study-wide results and limits: Richness estimates generally favored naive over memory subsets. With a handful of donors compared, approximately 5.5% of naive CD4 clonotypes were shared.

Samples underwent the assay at deep level. Assay used: immunoSEQ multiplex PCR; TCRdb lists only in-frame clones, some missing. The sample has about 2 million clones, less than 95% seen once. Germline CDR1 reads MGHRA; CDR2 reads YSYEKL. The CDR3 has 15 amino acids. V dropped 0 bases and J dropped 9; count of bases not matched to a gene: 6. Naive CD8 cells lacked CD45RO, underwent positive selection for CCR7 and left out terminally differentiated effector memory CD45RA+ cells. The donor cohort consisted entirely of Caucasian adults residing in Nashville, Tennessee. For this clone: Its antigen is as yet unknown.

The specimen was naive CD8+ T cells sorted from blood. The chain carries TRBV4-1 and TRBJ2-1; 9 bases are a match to TRBD1. This clonotype was sampled from a man aged 18 to 30 in good health. The CDR3: CASSQEGTGIFEQFF. CDR3 in DNA: TGCGCCAGCAGCCAAGAGGGGACAGGGATTTTTGAGCAGTTCTTC.